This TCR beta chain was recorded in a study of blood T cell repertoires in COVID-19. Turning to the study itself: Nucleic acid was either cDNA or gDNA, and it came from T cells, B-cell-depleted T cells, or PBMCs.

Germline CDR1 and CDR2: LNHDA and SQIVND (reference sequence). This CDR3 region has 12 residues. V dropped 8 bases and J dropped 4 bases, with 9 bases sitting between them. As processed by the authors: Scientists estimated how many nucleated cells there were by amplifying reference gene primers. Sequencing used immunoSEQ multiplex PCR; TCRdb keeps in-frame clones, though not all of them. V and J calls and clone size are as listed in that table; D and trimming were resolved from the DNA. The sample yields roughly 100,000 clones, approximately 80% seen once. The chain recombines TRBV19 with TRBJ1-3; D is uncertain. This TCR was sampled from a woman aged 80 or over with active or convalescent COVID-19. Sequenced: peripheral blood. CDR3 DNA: TGTGCCAGTGAAAGCGGGGGAAACACCATATATTTT. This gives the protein CASESGGNTIYF.